Reported below is one TCR beta chain. Its specificity is not known. V was pared by 5 bases and J by 7 bases, with 9 bases between. CDR3 length: 13 residues. Germline-derived CDR1 and CDR2 are SEHNR and FQNEAQ (reference sequence). Then a second PCR, running roughly 7 to 11 cycles, was carried out with a sample-barcoded 5' primer and a J-beta primer mix. Every single cDNA molecule received a tag from a template-switch adaptor with 12 random nucleotides. TCRdb reprocessed the 5' RACE reads with MiXCR, giving one entry per CDR3 protein. The data show approximately 1,000,000 distinct CDR3 sequences, more than 35% seen once. These data are taken from a study of blood T cells in healthy people across ages. Regarding the study as a whole: Diversity estimated from one million T cells was considered an underestimate.

The sequencing input was blood. The chain joins TRBV7-9 to TRBJ1-6; weak D call: TRBD1 (6 bases). The receptor was isolated from a woman aged 55-70 years in good health. In DNA form, the CDR3 reads TGTGCCAGCAGCACTACAGGGAATTCACCCCTCCACTTT. Amino acids: CASSTTGNSPLHF.